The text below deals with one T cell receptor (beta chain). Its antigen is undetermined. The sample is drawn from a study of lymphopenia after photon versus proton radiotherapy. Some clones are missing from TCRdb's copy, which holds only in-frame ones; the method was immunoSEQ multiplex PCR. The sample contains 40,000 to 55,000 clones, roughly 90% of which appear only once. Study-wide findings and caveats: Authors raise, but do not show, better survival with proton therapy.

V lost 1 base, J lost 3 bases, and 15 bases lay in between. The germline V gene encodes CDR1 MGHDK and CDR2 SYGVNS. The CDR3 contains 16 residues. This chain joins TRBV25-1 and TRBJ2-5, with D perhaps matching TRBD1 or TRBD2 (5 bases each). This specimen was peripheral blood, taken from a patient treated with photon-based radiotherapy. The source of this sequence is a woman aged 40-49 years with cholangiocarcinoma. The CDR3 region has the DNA TGTGCCAGCAGTGAATCAGGGTTGGCTAGCAAAGAGACCCAGTACTTC. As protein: CASSESGLASKETQYF.